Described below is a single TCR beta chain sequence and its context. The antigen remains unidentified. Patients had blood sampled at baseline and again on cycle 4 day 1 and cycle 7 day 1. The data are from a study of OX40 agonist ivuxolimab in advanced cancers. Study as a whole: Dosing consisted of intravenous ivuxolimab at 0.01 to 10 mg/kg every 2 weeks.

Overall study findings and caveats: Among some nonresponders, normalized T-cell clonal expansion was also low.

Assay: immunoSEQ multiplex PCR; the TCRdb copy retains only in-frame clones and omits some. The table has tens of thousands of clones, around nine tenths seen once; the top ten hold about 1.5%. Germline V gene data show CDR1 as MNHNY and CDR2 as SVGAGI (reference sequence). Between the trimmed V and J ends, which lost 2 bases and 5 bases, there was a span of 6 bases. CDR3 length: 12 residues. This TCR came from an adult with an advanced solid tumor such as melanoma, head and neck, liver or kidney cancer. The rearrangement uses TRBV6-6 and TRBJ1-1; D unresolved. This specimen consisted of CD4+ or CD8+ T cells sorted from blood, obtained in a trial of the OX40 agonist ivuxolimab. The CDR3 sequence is CASSYRRTEAFF. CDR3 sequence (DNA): TGTGCCAGCAGTTACCGGCGGACTGAAGCTTTCTTT.